A selection of T cell receptor beta chains follows, all from one sample in a study of T cells in localized non-small cell lung cancer. Sequencing used immunoSEQ multiplex PCR; TCRdb keeps in-frame clones, though not all of them. The profile shows 20,000 or so clones, about nine tenths of them singletons. The sequencing here drew on peripheral blood, taken before any cancer treatment. These receptors were taken from a woman aged 35-75 years with stage I lung adenocarcinoma. Both conserved end residues are part of each CDR3. The order of the fields is CDR3 DNA, CDR3 protein, V gene, D gene, J gene, clone size. A D gene is named only where the DNA matches it firmly. Rows may omit the clone size; those that give it use once, few, many or a size class.

cdr3_nt: TGTGCCAGCTCACCTGATGGGTCAACGAACACCGGGGAGCTGTTTTTT
cdr3_aa: CASSPDGSTNTGELFF
v_call: TRBV18
d_call: NA
j_call: TRBJ2-2
clone_size: NA

cdr3_nt: TGTGCCAGCAGCCGGGACAATCAGCCCCAGCATTTT
cdr3_aa: CASSRDNQPQHF
v_call: TRBV11-2
d_call: NA
j_call: TRBJ1-5
clone_size: few

cdr3_nt: TGCGCCAGCCATGCAGGACAGGGGGTCCGAGAGACCCAGTACTTC
cdr3_aa: CASHAGQGVRETQYF
v_call: TRBV5-1
d_call: TRBD1
j_call: TRBJ2-5
clone_size: NA

cdr3_nt: TGCGCCAGCAGCCTAACCCCCGGGGTGGGGGACAATGAGCAGTTCTTC
cdr3_aa: CASSLTPGVGDNEQFF
v_call: TRBV4-1
d_call: NA
j_call: TRBJ2-1
clone_size: few

cdr3_nt: TGTGCCAGCAGTCGACAGGGGTATAGCAATCAGCCCCAGCATTTT
cdr3_aa: CASSRQGYSNQPQHF
v_call: TRBV6-5
d_call: TRBD1
j_call: TRBJ1-5
clone_size: NA

cdr3_nt: TGTGCCAGCAGGGGGGAGATGAACACTGAAGCTTTCTTT
cdr3_aa: CASRGEMNTEAFF
v_call: TRBV18
d_call: NA
j_call: TRBJ1-1
clone_size: NA

cdr3_nt: TGTGCCAGCAGCTTAGCAGGGGTCGACTACGAGCAGTACTTC
cdr3_aa: CASSLAGVDYEQYF
v_call: TRBV7-9
d_call: NA
j_call: TRBJ2-7
clone_size: medium-sized

cdr3_nt: TGTGCCAGCAGCTTAGTTGGGACAGGGATCGAGCAGTACTTC
cdr3_aa: CASSLVGTGIEQYF
v_call: TRBV11-2
d_call: TRBD1
j_call: TRBJ2-7
clone_size: NA

cdr3_nt: TGCGCCAGCAGCCAGGAGGGGGATCAAGGCTACACCTTC
cdr3_aa: CASSQEGDQGYTF
v_call: TRBV4-3
d_call: NA
j_call: TRBJ1-2
clone_size: few

cdr3_nt: TGTGCCAGCCGTACGGCGGGAGGGCCAAGAGAGCAGTTCTTC
cdr3_aa: CASRTAGGPREQFF
v_call: TRBV27
d_call: TRBD2
j_call: TRBJ2-1
clone_size: NA

cdr3_nt: TGTGCCAGCAGCTTAGTTCGTGGGGCCGGAGGGGAGCTGTTTTTT
cdr3_aa: CASSLVRGAGGELFF
v_call: TRBV11-2
d_call: NA
j_call: TRBJ2-2
clone_size: NA

cdr3_nt: TGTGCCAGCAGTTTTCGCAGTGAGAAGGGTTATGGCTACACCTTC
cdr3_aa: CASSFRSEKGYGYTF
v_call: TRBV27
d_call: NA
j_call: TRBJ1-2
clone_size: NA

cdr3_nt: TGTGCTAGCAGCTTAGTTCGGACTAGCGAGCAGTACTTC
cdr3_aa: CASSLVRTSEQYF
v_call: TRBV7-7
d_call: TRBD2
j_call: TRBJ2-7
clone_size: few

cdr3_nt: TGCAGCGTTGGCGCTAGAGGGAGTATCACCTACAATGAGCAGTTCTTC
cdr3_aa: CSVGARGSITYNEQFF
v_call: TRBV29-1
d_call: NA
j_call: TRBJ2-1
clone_size: NA

cdr3_nt: TGTGCCAGCAGCCCGGGACTAGCGGGTCAGGGGGTGCGAGAGACCCAGTACTTC
cdr3_aa: CASSPGLAGQGVRETQYF
v_call: TRBV5-8
d_call: TRBD2
j_call: TRBJ2-5
clone_size: NA

cdr3_nt: TGTGCCAGCAGGACCGGACAGAATAATGAAAAACTGTTTTTT
cdr3_aa: CASRTGQNNEKLFF
v_call: TRBV6-1
d_call: NA
j_call: TRBJ1-4
clone_size: once

cdr3_nt: TGTGCCAGCAGCTTGCGCCTTCTCCCGGGACTAGCGGGAGAAGGTGAGCAGTTCTTC
cdr3_aa: CASSLRLLPGLAGEGEQFF
v_call: TRBV11-2
d_call: TRBD2
j_call: TRBJ2-1
clone_size: NA

cdr3_nt: TGTGCCAGTAGGGCCGGGGCTCGACGGAACACCGGGGAGCTGTTTTTT
cdr3_aa: CASRAGARRNTGELFF
v_call: TRBV19
d_call: NA
j_call: TRBJ2-2
clone_size: NA

cdr3_nt: TGTGCCAGCAGCGAGGGGCCTAGCGGAGCCCTTTACGAGCAGTACTTC
cdr3_aa: CASSEGPSGALYEQYF
v_call: TRBV7-2
d_call: TRBD2
j_call: TRBJ2-7
clone_size: NA

cdr3_nt: TGCGCCAGCAGCCCCGGGACAGGGGATAGCTCCTACAATGAGCAGTTCTTC
cdr3_aa: CASSPGTGDSSYNEQFF
v_call: TRBV4-1
d_call: TRBD1
j_call: TRBJ2-1
clone_size: NA

cdr3_nt: TGTGCCAGCAGCTTGGAGCAAGGGACAAAATCCTACGAGCAGTACTTC
cdr3_aa: CASSLEQGTKSYEQYF
v_call: TRBV5-4
d_call: NA
j_call: TRBJ2-7
clone_size: few

cdr3_nt: TGTGCCATCAGTGACACCCCCCTCAGCTCCTACGAGCAGTACTTC
cdr3_aa: CAISDTPLSSYEQYF
v_call: TRBV10-3
d_call: NA
j_call: TRBJ2-7
clone_size: NA

cdr3_nt: TGTGCCAGCAGCCATCGGGCGGCGGGAAACAATGAGCAGTTCTTC
cdr3_aa: CASSHRAAGNNEQFF
v_call: TRBV5-4
d_call: NA
j_call: TRBJ2-1
clone_size: NA

cdr3_nt: TGTGCCATCAGTGAGCCACGGGGGGGAGCGGGAGAGACCCAGTACTTC
cdr3_aa: CAISEPRGGAGETQYF
v_call: TRBV10-3
d_call: TRBD2
j_call: TRBJ2-5
clone_size: NA

cdr3_nt: TGCGCCAGCAGCCAAGGACTTAACTCCTACGAGCAGTACTTC
cdr3_aa: CASSQGLNSYEQYF
v_call: TRBV4-3
d_call: NA
j_call: TRBJ2-7
clone_size: NA

cdr3_nt: TGCGCCAGCAGCTCAGGCTCTGGGGCCAACGTCCTGACTTTC
cdr3_aa: CASSSGSGANVLTF
v_call: TRBV5-1
d_call: NA
j_call: TRBJ2-6
clone_size: NA

cdr3_nt: TGTGCCAGCTCACCTTCTAGGGGACAGAGTGGAAACACCATATATTTT
cdr3_aa: CASSPSRGQSGNTIYF
v_call: TRBV18
d_call: TRBD1
j_call: TRBJ1-3
clone_size: NA

cdr3_nt: TGTGCCAGTGAAGGAGGCGGGACTTACAATGAGCAGTTCTTC
cdr3_aa: CASEGGGTYNEQFF
v_call: TRBV2
d_call: NA
j_call: TRBJ2-1
clone_size: NA

cdr3_nt: TGTGCCAGCACCCCAGGGGGACAGGGCTCCTACGAGCAGTACTTC
cdr3_aa: CASTPGGQGSYEQYF
v_call: TRBV6-6
d_call: TRBD1
j_call: TRBJ2-7
clone_size: few

cdr3_nt: TGTGCCAGCAGGCCACTGACTAGCGGGAGTGAGACCCAGTACTTC
cdr3_aa: CASRPLTSGSETQYF
v_call: TRBV6-5
d_call: TRBD2
j_call: TRBJ2-5
clone_size: NA

cdr3_nt: TGTGCCAGCAGTTTATACGGTAGATCCGAGCAGTACTTC
cdr3_aa: CASSLYGRSEQYF
v_call: TRBV28
d_call: NA
j_call: TRBJ2-7
clone_size: NA

cdr3_nt: TGTGCCAGTAGTGGACTAGCGGGAACAGATACGCAGTATTTT
cdr3_aa: CASSGLAGTDTQYF
v_call: TRBV19
d_call: TRBD2
j_call: TRBJ2-3
clone_size: few

cdr3_nt: TGTGCCAGCAGCTTAGCCCCGGGACAGTCCTACGAGCAGTACTTC
cdr3_aa: CASSLAPGQSYEQYF
v_call: TRBV11-3
d_call: TRBD1
j_call: TRBJ2-7
clone_size: NA

cdr3_nt: TGCGCCAGCAGCCAAGATCATACAAATGAAAAACTGTTTTTT
cdr3_aa: CASSQDHTNEKLFF
v_call: TRBV4-3
d_call: NA
j_call: TRBJ1-4
clone_size: NA

cdr3_nt: TGTGCCAGCTCACCGTTTGTGGGGGAAGCTTTCTTT
cdr3_aa: CASSPFVGEAFF
v_call: TRBV18
d_call: NA
j_call: TRBJ1-1
clone_size: NA

cdr3_nt: TGTGCCAGCAGCTTAGTCGAATGGGGCGAGCAGTACTTC
cdr3_aa: CASSLVEWGEQYF
v_call: TRBV7-2
d_call: NA
j_call: TRBJ2-7
clone_size: NA

cdr3_nt: TGTGCCAGCGGACAGGGTTATCGGCAGCCCCAGCATTTT
cdr3_aa: CASGQGYRQPQHF
v_call: TRBV2
d_call: TRBD1
j_call: TRBJ1-5
clone_size: NA

cdr3_nt: TGTGCCAGCAGCTTAAGAGCGGAGCTAGCCAAAAACATTCAGTACTTC
cdr3_aa: CASSLRAELAKNIQYF
v_call: TRBV7-9
d_call: NA
j_call: TRBJ2-4
clone_size: NA

cdr3_nt: TGTGCCAGCAGCTTAGGACTGACTAGCGGGAGGGAGACCCAGTACTTC
cdr3_aa: CASSLGLTSGRETQYF
v_call: TRBV11-2
d_call: TRBD2
j_call: TRBJ2-5
clone_size: NA

cdr3_nt: TGTGCCATCAGTGGGGGAAGCACAGATACGCAGTATTTT
cdr3_aa: CAISGGSTDTQYF
v_call: TRBV10-3
d_call: NA
j_call: TRBJ2-3
clone_size: NA

cdr3_nt: TGTGCCAGCAGTTACTCGATCGTAGGCGAGCAGTACTTC
cdr3_aa: CASSYSIVGEQYF
v_call: TRBV6-5
d_call: NA
j_call: TRBJ2-7
clone_size: NA

cdr3_nt: TGTGCCAGCAGCTTGGTTGATGGGGGTTGCCCAAAAAACTATGGCTACACCTTC
cdr3_aa: CASSLVDGGCPKNYGYTF
v_call: TRBV5-4
d_call: NA
j_call: TRBJ1-2
clone_size: few

cdr3_nt: TGTGCCAGCAGCTTAGTAGGACAGGGGTCCTCTGGCTACACCTTC
cdr3_aa: CASSLVGQGSSGYTF
v_call: TRBV11-3
d_call: TRBD1
j_call: TRBJ1-2
clone_size: NA